The 30 T cell receptor beta chains below were found in one sample sequenced in a study of blood T cells in healthy people across ages. The second PCR ran roughly 7 to 12 cycles with a sample-barcoded 5' primer and J-beta primers. TCRdb recomputed calls from the 5' RACE reads with MiXCR, one row per CDR3 protein. The sample includes some 640,000 distinct CDR3 sequences, around 49% of them seen just once. Sequencing used blood. These TCRs come from a woman aged 60-75 years in good health.

The V and J genes are TRBV12-3 or TRBV12-4 and TRBJ2-5, with TRBD2 identical over 10 bases. The J call is uncertain, as TRBJ2-7 better fits the DNA end. The CDR3 has 14 residues. The CDR3 protein is CASSLASGGYEQYF. The CDR3 DNA follows: TGTGCCAGCAGCCTCGCTAGCGGGGGATACGAGCAGTACTTC.

V and J are TRBV6-2 or TRBV6-3 and TRBJ2-5, with D perhaps assigned TRBD1 or TRBD2 (5 bases each). The V end lost 6 bases, the J end lost 1 base, and 12 bases lay between the germline ends. Germline V gene data show CDR1 as MNHEY and CDR2 as SVGEGT. The CDR3 sequence is 14 residues long. CDR3 sequence: CASSPTGTQETQYF. The CDR3 nucleotides are TGTGCCAGCAGCCCGACCGGGACCCAAGAGACCCAGTACTTC.

This sequence joins TRBV5-1 and TRBJ2-1, with 7 bases matching TRBD2. CDR3 size: 15 residues. After removal of 1 base from V and 7 bases from J, the junction contained 8 bases not matched to a gene. Germline values: CDR1 SGHRS, CDR2 YFSETQ. The CDR3 DNA sequence: TGCGCCAGCAGCTTGCTCGCGGGAGAAAATAATGAGCAGTTCTTC. Encoded protein: CASSLLAGENNEQFF.

CDR3 DNA: TGTGCCAGCCGACCCGGGACTACGATAGGAGAAAAACTGTTTTTT. Amino acid sequence: CASRPGTTIGEKLFF. J is TRBJ1-4 and V is TRBV6-1, with a possible D match to TRBD1 (5 bases). Trimming took off 8 bases at V and 8 bases at J, with 21 bases between the two ends. The CDR3 contains 15 residues. The V gene's germline CDR1 is MNHNS and CDR2 SASEGT.

With respect to this clonotype: A read error may produce the germline difference seen at one junction end. The gene calls are TRBV7-2 and TRBJ1-5, with D perhaps TRBD1 (6 bases). The germline CDR1 and CDR2 sequences are SGHTA and FQGNSA. There are 13 residues in the CDR3. The CDR3 sequence: CVSSYREGQPQHF. CDR3 sequence (DNA): TGTGTCAGCAGCTACAGGGAGGGTCAGCCCCAGCATTTT.

The table lists this clonotype with a few counts. This rearrangement joins TRBV29-1 to TRBJ2-3; 8 bases fit TRBD2. J lost 0 bases, V lost 6 bases, and 2 bases had no gene match. Germline CDR1 reads SQVTM; CDR2 reads ANQGSEA. The CDR3 covers 13 residues. CDR3 sequence reads: CSVSSGSTDTQYF. The CDR3 DNA reads TGCAGCGTCTCTAGCGGGAGCACAGATACGCAGTATTTT.

On this clonotype: At one of its ends the junction is not consistent with the germline gene, which may arise from a read error. This chain connects TRBV12-3 or TRBV12-4 to TRBJ2-7; 9 nucleotides line up with TRBD1. The length of the CDR3 is 16 residues. The CDR3 loop is CVSSFASGTGSYEQYF. CDR3 nucleotide sequence: TGTGTCAGCAGTTTCGCATCCGGGACAGGGTCCTACGAGCAGTACTTC.

This clonotype occurred a few times. The rearrangement links TRBV6-2 or TRBV6-3 to TRBJ2-7; a weak D match, TRBD2 (5 bases). The better agreement between TRBJ2-5 and the DNA end casts doubt on the J call. The CDR3 runs to 13 residues. Germline V CDR1 and CDR2: MNHEY, SVGEGT. CDR3 loop: CASSYSRVETQYF. For the CDR3, the DNA is TGTGCCAGCAGTTACTCGAGGGTAGAGACCCAGTACTTC.

In this sample, this clonotype turned up a few times. This chain uses TRBV10-3 with TRBJ1-4; D remains unclear. Looked up from germline, CDR1 is ENHRY and CDR2 is SYGVKD. The CDR3 has 12 residues. The V end lost 8 bases, the J end lost 0 bases, and 4 bases lay between the germline ends. As DNA, the CDR3 is TGTGCCATCGGCGCAACTAATGAAAAACTGTTTTTT. It specifies CAIGATNEKLFF.

The V gene is TRBV2, the J gene TRBJ1-2; D gene ambiguous. Germline CDR1 reads SNHLY; CDR2 reads FYNNEI. This CDR3 is built from 12 residues. V was clipped by 10 bases and J by 4 bases, with 13 bases between them. The CDR3, as DNA: TGTGCCACCACCAAGAGTGGCTATGGCTACACCTTC. Protein: CATTKSGYGYTF.

The rearrangement uses TRBV4-3 and TRBJ2-6; D may be TRBD2 (5 bases). The V end was cut by 2 bases, the J end by 0 bases, with 14 bases between. Germline V gene sequence: CDR1 LGHNA, CDR2 YSLEER. This CDR3 has 18 amino acids. This CDR3 is CASSQFSRGSSGANVLTF. In DNA form, the CDR3 reads TGCGCCAGCAGCCAATTTTCACGGGGAAGCTCTGGGGCCAACGTCCTGACTTTC.

In this sample, this clonotype turned up a few times. The rearrangement links TRBV6-5 to TRBJ2-1, with 14 bases matching TRBD2. The CDR3 loop spans 21 amino acids. After removal of 2 bases from V and 4 bases from J, the junction contained 16 bases not matched to a gene. Germline V gene sequence: CDR1 MNHEY, CDR2 SVGAGI. CDR3: CASSYPSGTSGSARGYNEQFF. The CDR3 DNA sequence: TGTGCCAGCAGTTACCCGAGTGGGACTAGCGGGAGTGCCCGGGGGTACAATGAGCAGTTCTTC.

The chain is built from TRBV4-2 and TRBJ2-1, with D tentatively TRBD2 (6 bases). V lost 8 bases, J lost 3 bases, and 20 bases lay in between. Germline values: CDR1 LGHNA, CDR2 YNFKEQ. The CDR3 is made up of 16 amino acids. The CDR3 nucleotides read TGTGCCAGCCCCCAAAGAGCGAGCGGGCGCTACAATGAGCAGTTCTTC. Translating gives CASPQRASGRYNEQFF.

V and J are TRBV27 and TRBJ2-1; a weak D match, TRBD2 (5 bases). Germline loops: CDR1 MNHEY, CDR2 SMNVEV (reference sequence). The CDR3 extends over 17 amino acids. The ends were cut back, 3 bases at V and 0 bases at J, with 15 bases in the middle. The CDR3 is CASSFGRWRASYNEQFF. In DNA form, the CDR3 reads TGTGCCAGCAGTTTTGGAAGGTGGCGGGCCTCCTACAATGAGCAGTTCTTC.

The rearrangement uses TRBV28 and TRBJ2-7, with D uncertain. CDR3 length: 12 residues. CDR1 and CDR2 from the germline V gene are MDHEN and SYDVKM. Trimming stripped 6 bases from V and 3 bases from J, with 9 bases between. CDR3 sequence reads: CASRTSLYEQYF. The CDR3 nucleotides read TGTGCCAGCAGGACATCACTCTACGAGCAGTACTTC.

The chain is built from TRBV20-1 and TRBJ2-7, with D unresolved. Trimming pared 5 bases from V and 1 base from J, leaving 18 bases between. From germline, CDR1 is DFQATT and CDR2 SNEGSKA (reference sequence). This CDR3 spans 15 amino acids. CDR3 region: CSAESRALTSYEQYF. The CDR3 bases are TGCAGTGCTGAAAGCCGGGCCCTAACGTCCTACGAGCAGTACTTC.

The J gene is TRBJ2-1, the V gene TRBV7-2; 9 bases agree with TRBD2. CDR1 is SGHTA and CDR2 is FQGNSA in the germline V gene. V was clipped by 5 bases and J by 3 bases; unmatched bases: 8. CDR3 length equals 16 residues. The CDR3 here is CASSPTASGIYNEQFF. The CDR3 bases are TGTGCCAGCAGCCCAACGGCTAGCGGGATCTACAATGAGCAGTTCTTC.

The chain has TRBV20-1 and TRBJ2-5, with D tentatively TRBD2 (5 bases). In germline, CDR1 is DFQATT, CDR2 SNEGSKA (reference sequence). V was clipped by 6 bases and J by 2 bases, with 13 bases between them. The CDR3 extends over 13 amino acids. Here the CDR3 reads CSAGRGQQETQYF. The CDR3 nucleotides are TGCAGTGCAGGCAGAGGGCAGCAAGAGACCCAGTACTTC.

The rearrangement uses TRBV18 and TRBJ1-1; the D is unclear. This CDR3 contains 15 residues. CDR1 is KGHSH, CDR2 LQKENI, per germline. V was cut by 3 bases and J by 3 bases, with 14 bases left in between. CDR3 coding DNA: TGTGCCAGCTCACCGAGTTTTGCAGAGGACACTGAAGCTTTCTTT. Its translation is CASSPSFAEDTEAFF.

The chain employs TRBV18 and TRBJ1-2, with 7 bases lining up with TRBD1. The CDR3 extends over 16 amino acids. V dropped 3 bases and J dropped 4; count of bases not matched to a gene: 11. The germline V gene has CDR1 KGHSH and CDR2 LQKENI. The CDR3 DNA is TGTGCCAGCTCACCGAATGAAGGGGGCAGCCTCTATGGCTACACCTTC. Its protein product is CASSPNEGGSLYGYTF.

This clonotype was found a few times. Here the CDR3 reads CASSSDRTRGANVLTF. The DNA for the CDR3 is TGTGCCAGCAGCTCCGACAGGACGCGGGGGGCCAACGTCCTGACTTTC. The chain carries TRBV5-4 and TRBJ2-6; a weak D match, TRBD1 (6 bases). The CDR3 is 16 residues long. V lost 3 bases and J lost 4, with 14 bases in between. Per germline, CDR1 SGHNT and CDR2 YYREEE (reference sequence).

This clonotype has ten or more counts. The rearrangement uses TRBV29-1 and TRBJ2-3, with 7 positions matching TRBD2. Per germline, CDR1 SQVTM and CDR2 ANQGSEA. The CDR3 extends over 16 amino acids. J was trimmed by 3 bases and V by 1 base; bases with no gene match: 10. The CDR3 nucleotides are TGCAGCGTTGAAGGTCACTCTAGCGGCGATACAGATACGCAGTATTTT. As protein: CSVEGHSSGDTDTQYF.

The chain is built from TRBV14 and TRBJ1-1; D is ambiguous. CDR3 length: 15 amino acids. The germline V and J ends were trimmed by 1 base and 1 base, with 10 bases remaining between them. The germline V gene has CDR1 SGHDN and CDR2 FVKESK. The CDR3 DNA reads TGTGCCAGCAGCCAAGTTGGACTGGGGAACACTGAAGCTTTCTTT. This sequence encodes CASSQVGLGNTEAFF.

The V call is TRBV7-2, the J call TRBJ2-3; 8 bases align to TRBD1. After removal of 4 bases from V and 6 bases from J, the junction contained 9 bases not matched to a gene. Germline lookup yields CDR1 SGHTA and CDR2 FQGNSA. The CDR3 extends over 15 amino acids. CDR3: CASSSGGQGFDTQYF. The CDR3 DNA reads as TGTGCCAGCAGCTCCGGAGGACAGGGCTTTGATACGCAGTATTTT.

This clonotype was seen only a few times. The chain carries TRBV12-3 or TRBV12-4 and TRBJ2-7, with 7 positions matching TRBD2. The V and J ends lost 3 bases and 5 bases, in that order; junction bases with no gene match: 13. The CDR3 runs to 16 residues. The CDR3: CASSLGRSLGGDEQYF. Here the CDR3 DNA reads TGTGCCAGCAGTTTGGGACGTTCGTTGGGGGGGGACGAGCAGTACTTC.

The chain has TRBV7-3 and TRBJ2-5; no definite D call. The length of the CDR3 is 12 residues. V gave up 4 bases and J gave up 11 bases, with 14 bases separating them. Germline lookup yields CDR1 SGHTA and CDR2 FQGTGA. CDR3 residues: CASSSGSGEQYF. CDR3 DNA sequence: TGTGCCAGCAGCTCAGGCTCGGGTGAGCAGTACTTC.

V and J are TRBV7-2 and TRBJ2-7; D unclear. Trimming stripped 5 bases from V and 7 bases from J, with 12 bases between. The CDR3 has 12 residues. Germline values: CDR1 SGHTA, CDR2 FQGNSA. CDR3 loop: CASSPITNEQYF. CDR3 bases: TGTGCCAGCAGCCCGATCACCAATGAGCAGTACTTC.

The CDR3 loop reads CASHLQGAPTQYF. The CDR3 nucleotides read TGTGCCAGTCATTTACAGGGGGCTCCGACCCAGTACTTC. This chain connects TRBV12-3 or TRBV12-4 to TRBJ2-5, with 9 bases lining up with TRBD1. Trimming cost V 9 bases and J 7 bases; bases outside gene matches: 9. The CDR3 has 13 residues.

The chain recombines TRBV7-3 with TRBJ1-2; D is unclear. Per the germline V gene, CDR1 is SGHTA and CDR2 is FQGTGA. The CDR3 is 13 amino acids. V was clipped by 5 bases and J by 2 bases, with 9 bases between them. The CDR3 loop reads CASSVALNYGYTF. Here the CDR3 DNA reads TGTGCCAGCAGCGTAGCACTGAACTATGGCTACACCTTC. The full variable domain, its missing parts supplied by reference TRBV7-3 and TRBJ1-2, is GAGVSQTPSNKVTEKGKYVELRCDPISGHTALYWYRQSLGQGPEFLIYFQGTGAADDSGLPNDRFFAVRPEGSVSTLKIQRTERGDSAVYLCASSVALNYGYTFGSGTRLTVV.

The CDR3 DNA reads TGCAGCGTTGAGGGGCGGGAAGGCGGGGGCATTCAGTACTTC. Its protein is CSVEGREGGGIQYF. The chain joins TRBV29-1 to TRBJ2-4; 7 nucleotides agree with TRBD2. V dropped 3 bases and J dropped 9; count of bases not matched to a gene: 11. Germline CDR1 is SQVTM and CDR2 is ANQGSEA. The CDR3 contains 14 residues.